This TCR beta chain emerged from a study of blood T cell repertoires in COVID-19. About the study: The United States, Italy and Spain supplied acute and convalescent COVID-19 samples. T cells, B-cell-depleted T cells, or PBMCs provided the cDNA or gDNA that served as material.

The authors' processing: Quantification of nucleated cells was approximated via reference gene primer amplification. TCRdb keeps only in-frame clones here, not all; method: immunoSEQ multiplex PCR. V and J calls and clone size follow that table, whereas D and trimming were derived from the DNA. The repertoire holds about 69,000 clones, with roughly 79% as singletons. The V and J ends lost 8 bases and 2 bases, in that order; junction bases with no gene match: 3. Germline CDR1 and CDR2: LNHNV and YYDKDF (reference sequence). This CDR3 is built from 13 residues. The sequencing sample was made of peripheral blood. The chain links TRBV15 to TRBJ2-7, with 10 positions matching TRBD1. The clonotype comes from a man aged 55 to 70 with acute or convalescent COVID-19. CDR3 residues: CATAGTGAYEQYF. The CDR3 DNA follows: TGTGCCACCGCCGGGACAGGGGCCTACGAGCAGTACTTC.